This T cell receptor (beta chain) was documented in a study of shared clonotypes between healthy human individuals (dated by TCRdb to about 2020). Some background on the complete study: A few men and a couple of women, aged 18 to 49 years, made up the cohort. For each donor, CD4 naive and CD4 memory were each given three plates, CD8 naive was given two plates, and CD8 memory was given one plate. To estimate repertoire size and how much clonotypes are shared between individuals, the study performed deep sequencing of blood TCR repertoires from about five healthy adults. Libraries were prepared and TCR repertoires were sequenced by different laboratories using diverse techniques, in order to increase sequencing depth and limit assay-specific biases. Each donor's leukapheresis produced roughly between roughly 0.9 and 8.9 billion PBMCs. General study outcomes and caveats: Sampling was restricted to blood, and TCR repertoires in tissues likely differ from the TCR repertoires found in blood. The genetic and exposure-history diversity represented was limited by the small number of donors. Naive subsets generally had larger estimated clonotype richness than memory subsets. About 5% of naive CD4, 3.5% of naive CD8, roughly 2.5% of memory CD4, and approximately 0.39% of memory CD8 clonotypes were shared across a few donors. Pairwise subsampling indicated that sequencing depth was expected to affect the degree of clonotype sharing among donors. Incomplete sequencing was indicated by rarefaction of sorted-subset datasets, despite the large sequencing depth. Higher generation probabilities were observed for clonotypes shared by all four sorted-subset donors than for non-shared clonotypes.

From the cysteine up to the phenylalanine, the CDR3 has a length of 16 residues. Here the CDR3 DNA is all that survives: 48 bases in frame from base 1. Here V drops 0 bases and J drops 3 bases, and the junction holds 6 bases not matched to any gene. The germline V gene supplies CDR1 MNHEY and CDR2 SVGAGI. Using the deep immunoSEQ assay, TCR CDR3 regions were amplified from genomic DNA by multiplex PCR. For each cell subset, the extracted genomic DNA was distributed evenly across all wells of several immunoSEQ 96-well plates, and each plate served as one replicate. For sorted subsets, approximately 200 ng of genomic DNA, equivalent to about 30,000 T cell genomes, went into each replicate PCR. The purified libraries were quantified using a Qubit 3.0 fluorometer, sized with a Bioanalyzer 2100, and then quantified again using the KAPA Library Quantification kit. Each immunoSEQ 96-well plate was sequenced on its own single-read 150-cycle Illumina NextSeq 550 flow cell. The source study handled its data this way. Because the immunoSEQ output included only junctional sequences and no quality scores, the filtering could not be the same as the filtering used for full-length reads. Sequences were annotated with PyIR, a Python wrapper for IgBLAST v1.9, using IMGT germline references to assign V/J genes and CDR3. Any read was removed if the V/J assignment was weak (E-value above 1e-6), the CDR3 was missing, or the read contained stop codons, out-of-frame junctions, or ambiguous translated residues. A V3J clonotype was defined by an identical inferred V gene, J gene, and CDR3 amino acid sequence. Percentage overlap between repertoires was calculated by dividing the number of shared unique clonotypes by the size of the smaller repertoire. Richness of each repertoire was evaluated using RTK rarefaction, the Chao1 estimator, and Recon v2.1 estimates of unobserved clonotypes. Generation probabilities were computed with OLGA for all TCRbeta clonotypes obtained by the gDNA method from four donors. Not all clones reach the TCRdb copy of this immuneACCESS table, which keeps in-frame sequences only. Checked studies attribute under half of the gap to unresolved V genes and leave the rest unexplained. D and trimming were read from the DNA, whereas the V and J calls and clone size are those reported in that table. Present in this sample are 500,000 to 550,000 clones, roughly 95% of which were seen just once. Approximately 0.06% of the sample goes to the ten largest clones.

Donors were healthy HIV-negative adults with no recently reported acute infections or vaccinations. Only Caucasian adults living in Nashville, Tennessee, USA were represented among the donors. CD4+ T cells were enriched through magnetic negative selection, after which naive cells were positively selected on CD45RA and the remaining negative fraction served as the memory subset. Blood was collected by leukapheresis, and PBMCs were isolated by Ficoll-Histopaque density gradient centrifugation and then cryopreserved in liquid nitrogen vapor phase. Purity and quantity of every magnetically sorted T cell population were checked by analytical flow cytometry. Genomic DNA was isolated from every sorted fraction and measured by UV absorbance on a Nanodrop 2000c. A word on this clone: Its antigen is not yet known. No base quality values were provided; no much bigger clone lies one nucleotide off.

This sequence was found in a woman aged 25 to 39 in good health. The sample was naive CD4+ T cells sorted from blood. The meaning of the sample's cell subset or site label: CD45RA+ positively selected. Here the chain combines TRBV6-5 and TRBJ1-2, and 8 junctional nucleotides match TRBD1. The CDR3 reads CASSYSHRGLYYGYTF. In nucleotides, the sequence is TGTGCCAGCAGTTACTCGCACAGGGGGTTGTACTATGGCTACACCTTC.